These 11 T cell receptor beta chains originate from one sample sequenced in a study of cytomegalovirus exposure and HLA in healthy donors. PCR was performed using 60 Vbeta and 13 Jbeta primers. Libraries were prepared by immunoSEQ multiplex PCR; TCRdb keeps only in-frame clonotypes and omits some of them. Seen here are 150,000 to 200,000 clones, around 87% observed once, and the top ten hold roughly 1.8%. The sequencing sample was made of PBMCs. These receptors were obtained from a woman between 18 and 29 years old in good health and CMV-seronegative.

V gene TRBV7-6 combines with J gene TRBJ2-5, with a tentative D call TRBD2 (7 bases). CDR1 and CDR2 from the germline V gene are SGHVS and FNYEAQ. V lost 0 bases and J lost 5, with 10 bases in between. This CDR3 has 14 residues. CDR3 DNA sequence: TGTGCCAGCAGCTTAGCGGGGGGGCGGGAGACCCAGTACTTC. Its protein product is CASSLAGGRETQYF. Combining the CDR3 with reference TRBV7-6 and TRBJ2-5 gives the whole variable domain GAGVSQSPRYKVTKRGQDVALRCDPISGHVSLYWYRQALGQGPEFLTYFNYEAQQDKSGLPNDRFSAERPEGSISTLTIQRTEQRDSAMYRCASSLAGGRETQYFGPGTRLLVL.

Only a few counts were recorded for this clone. CDR3 DNA: TGTGCCATCACCCCGCTGGACAGCGTAAGGGACACTGAAGCTTTCTTT. It yields the protein CAITPLDSVRDTEAFF. The chain links TRBV10-3 to TRBJ1-1; the D gene is possibly TRBD1 (6 bases). Germline CDR1 reads ENHRY; CDR2 reads SYGVKD. The CDR3 spans 16 residues. V was shortened by 7 bases and J by 3 bases, with 21 bases between the two germline ends.

As DNA, the CDR3 is TGTGCCAGCAGCTCTCGGGACAAAGGAGAGACCCAGTACTTC. This sequence encodes CASSSRDKGETQYF. The chain combines TRBV7-2 with TRBJ2-5; D perhaps matches TRBD1 (6 bases). Germline CDR1 is SGHTA and CDR2 is FQGNSA. The CDR3 has 14 amino acids. Deletions cut 4 bases from V and 4 bases from J, with 13 bases between.

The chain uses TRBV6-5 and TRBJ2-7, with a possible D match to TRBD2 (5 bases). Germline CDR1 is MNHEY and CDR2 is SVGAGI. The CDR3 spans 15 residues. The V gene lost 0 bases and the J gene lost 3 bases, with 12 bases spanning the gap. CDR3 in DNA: TGTGCCAGCAGTTACTCTTTCGAGAGGGTCTACGAGCAGTACTTC. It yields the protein CASSYSFERVYEQYF.

CDR3: CASSNNRGAGNSPLHF. The DNA of the CDR3 is TGTGCCAGCAGCAACAACAGGGGCGCCGGGAATTCACCCCTCCACTTT. The genes are TRBV5-4 and TRBJ1-6, with 7 positions matching TRBD1. Germline values: CDR1 SGHNT, CDR2 YYREEE (reference sequence). CDR3 size: 16 residues. Trimming removed 4 bases from V and 7 bases from J; junction bases left unmatched: 11.

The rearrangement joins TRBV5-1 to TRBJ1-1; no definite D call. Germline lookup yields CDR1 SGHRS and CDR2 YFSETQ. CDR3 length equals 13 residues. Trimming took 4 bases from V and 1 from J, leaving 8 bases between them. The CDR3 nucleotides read TGCGCCAGCAGCGAGGATCCGAACACTGAAGCTTTCTTT. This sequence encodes CASSEDPNTEAFF. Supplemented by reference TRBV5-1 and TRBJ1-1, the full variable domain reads KAGVTQTPRYLIKTRGQQVTLSCSPISGHRSVSWYQQTPGQGLQFLFEYFSETQRNKGNFPGRFSGRQFSNSRSEMNVSTLELGDSALYLCASSEDPNTEAFFGQGTRLTVV.

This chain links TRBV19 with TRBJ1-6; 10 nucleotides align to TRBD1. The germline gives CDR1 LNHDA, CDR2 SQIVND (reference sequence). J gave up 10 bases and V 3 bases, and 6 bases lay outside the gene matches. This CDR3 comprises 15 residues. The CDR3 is CASSIGTGEGSPLHF. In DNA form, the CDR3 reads TGTGCCAGTAGTATCGGGACAGGGGAGGGGTCACCCCTCCACTTT.

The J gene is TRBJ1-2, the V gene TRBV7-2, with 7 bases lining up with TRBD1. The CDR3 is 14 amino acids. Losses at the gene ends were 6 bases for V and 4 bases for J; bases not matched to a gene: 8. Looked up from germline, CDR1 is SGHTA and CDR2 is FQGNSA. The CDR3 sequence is CASSPTGAFYGYTF. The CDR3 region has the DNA TGTGCCAGCAGTCCTACAGGGGCATTCTATGGCTACACCTTC.

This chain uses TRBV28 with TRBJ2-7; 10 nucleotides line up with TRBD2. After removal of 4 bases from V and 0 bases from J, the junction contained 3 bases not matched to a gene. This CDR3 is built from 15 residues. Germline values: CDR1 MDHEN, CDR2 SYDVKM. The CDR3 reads CASSYRLAGSYEQYF. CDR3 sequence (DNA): TGTGCCAGCAGTTACCGACTAGCGGGCTCCTACGAGCAGTACTTC. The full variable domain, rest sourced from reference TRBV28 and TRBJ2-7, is DVKVTQSSRYLVKRTGEKVFLECVQDMDHENMFWYRQDPGLGLRLIYFSYDVKMKEKGDIPEGYSVSREKKERFSLILESASTNQTSMYLCASSYRLAGSYEQYFGPGTRLTVT.

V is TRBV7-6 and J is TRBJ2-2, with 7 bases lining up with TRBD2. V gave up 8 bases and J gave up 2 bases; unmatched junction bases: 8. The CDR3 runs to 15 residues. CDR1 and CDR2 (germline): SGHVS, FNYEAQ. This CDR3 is CASGAGEGNTGELFF. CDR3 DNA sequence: TGTGCCAGCGGGGCGGGAGAAGGCAACACCGGGGAGCTGTTTTTT.

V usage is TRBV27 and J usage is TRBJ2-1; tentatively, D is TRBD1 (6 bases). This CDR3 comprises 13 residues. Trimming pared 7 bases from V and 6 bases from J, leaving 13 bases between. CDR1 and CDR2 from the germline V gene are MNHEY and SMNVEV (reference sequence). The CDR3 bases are TGTGCCAGCATCAGACAGGTTTCCAATGAGCAGTTCTTC. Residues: CASIRQVSNEQFF.